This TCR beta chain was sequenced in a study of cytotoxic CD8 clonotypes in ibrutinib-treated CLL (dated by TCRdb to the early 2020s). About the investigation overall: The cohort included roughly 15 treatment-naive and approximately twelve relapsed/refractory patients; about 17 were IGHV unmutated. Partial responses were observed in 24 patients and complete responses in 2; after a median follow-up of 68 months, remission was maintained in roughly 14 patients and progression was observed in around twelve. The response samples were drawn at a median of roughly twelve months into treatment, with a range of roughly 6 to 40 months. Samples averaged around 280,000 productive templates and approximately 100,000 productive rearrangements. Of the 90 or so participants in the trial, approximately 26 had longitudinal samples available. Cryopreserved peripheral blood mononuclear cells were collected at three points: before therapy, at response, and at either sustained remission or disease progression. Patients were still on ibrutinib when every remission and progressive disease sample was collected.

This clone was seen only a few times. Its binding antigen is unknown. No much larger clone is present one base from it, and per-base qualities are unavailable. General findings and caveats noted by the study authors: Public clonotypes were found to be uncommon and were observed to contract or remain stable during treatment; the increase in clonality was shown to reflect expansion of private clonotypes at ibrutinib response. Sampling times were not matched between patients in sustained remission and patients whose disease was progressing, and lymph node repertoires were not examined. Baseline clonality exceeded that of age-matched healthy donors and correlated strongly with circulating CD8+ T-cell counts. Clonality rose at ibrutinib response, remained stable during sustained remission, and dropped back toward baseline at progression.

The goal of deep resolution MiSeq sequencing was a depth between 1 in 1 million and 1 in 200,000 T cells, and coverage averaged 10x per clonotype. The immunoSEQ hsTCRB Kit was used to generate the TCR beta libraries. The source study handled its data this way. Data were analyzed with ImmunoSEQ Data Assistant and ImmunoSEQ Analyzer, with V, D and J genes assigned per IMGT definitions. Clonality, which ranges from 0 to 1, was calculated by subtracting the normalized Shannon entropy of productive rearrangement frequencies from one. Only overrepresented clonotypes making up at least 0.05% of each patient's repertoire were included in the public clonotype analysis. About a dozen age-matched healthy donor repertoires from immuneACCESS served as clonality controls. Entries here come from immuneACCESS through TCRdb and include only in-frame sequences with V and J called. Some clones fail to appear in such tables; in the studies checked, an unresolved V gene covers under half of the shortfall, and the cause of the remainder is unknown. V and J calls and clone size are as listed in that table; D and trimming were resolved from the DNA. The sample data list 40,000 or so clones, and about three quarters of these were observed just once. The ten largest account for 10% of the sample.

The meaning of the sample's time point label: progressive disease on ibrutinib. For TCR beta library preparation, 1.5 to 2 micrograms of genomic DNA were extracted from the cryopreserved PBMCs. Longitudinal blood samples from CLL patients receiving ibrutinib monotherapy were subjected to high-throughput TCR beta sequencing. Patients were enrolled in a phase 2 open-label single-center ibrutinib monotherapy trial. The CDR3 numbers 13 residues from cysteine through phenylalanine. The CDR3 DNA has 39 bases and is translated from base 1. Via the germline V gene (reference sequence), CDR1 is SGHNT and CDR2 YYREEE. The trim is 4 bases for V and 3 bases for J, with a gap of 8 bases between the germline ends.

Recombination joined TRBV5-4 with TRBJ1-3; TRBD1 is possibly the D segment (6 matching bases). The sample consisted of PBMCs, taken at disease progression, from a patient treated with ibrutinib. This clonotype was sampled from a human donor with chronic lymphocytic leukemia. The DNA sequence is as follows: TGTGCCAGCAGCGGGACATTTGGAAACACCATATATTTT. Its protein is CASSGTFGNTIYF.